This is a list of T cell receptor beta chains from one sample in a study of shared clonotypes between healthy human individuals. Generated by immunoSEQ multiplex PCR, the TCRdb table keeps only in-frame clones and is missing some. This table holds some 2.1 million clones, roughly 95% found once. The sample comprised naive CD8+ T cells from PBMCs. Receptors originate from a man between 18 and 35 years old in good health. Some clones in this sample may be carry-over from other donors' samples. Each CDR3 is given with its conserved first and last residue. D genes are given only for firm matches. A clone size is listed for some rows: how often the clone was seen (once, few, many), or a class if it is expanded.

cdr3_aa cdr3_nt j_call clone_size d_call v_call
CASSPLEGQETQYF TGTGCCAGCAGTCCGCTCGAGGGCCAAGAGACCCAGTACTTC TRBJ2-5 once . TRBV27
CASSQGQGLGSIQYF TGCGCCAGCAGCCAAGGACAGGGCCTCGGAAGCATTCAGTACTTC TRBJ2-4 once TRBD1 TRBV4-3
CASTPQGNNEQFF TGTGCCAGCACCCCACAGGGAAACAATGAGCAGTTCTTC TRBJ2-1 . . TRBV27
CASSLRLRGFQETQYF TGTGCCAGCAGCTTAAGGTTACGGGGGTTCCAAGAGACCCAGTACTTC TRBJ2-5 . . TRBV7-9
CASNRIDTEAFF TGTGCCAGCAACCGCATAGACACTGAAGCTTTCTTT TRBJ1-1 . . TRBV7-8
CASKLGDLGDEQYF TGTGCCAGCAAACTTGGGGACCTTGGGGACGAGCAGTACTTC TRBJ2-7 . . TRBV28
CSVPRTGKADGYTF TGCAGCGTTCCCCGGACAGGGAAGGCAGATGGCTACACCTTC TRBJ1-2 . TRBD1 TRBV29-1
CATSPPVPGNQPQHF TGTGCCACCAGCCCCCCGGTCCCCGGCAATCAGCCCCAGCATTTT TRBJ1-5 . . TRBV15
CASSQEPAGGWDTQYF TGTGCCAGCAGCCAAGAACCAGCGGGAGGGTGGGATACGCAGTATTTT TRBJ2-3 . TRBD2 TRBV14
CASSEVGELFF TGTGCCAGCAGTGAAGTCGGGGAGCTGTTTTTT TRBJ2-2 . . TRBV6-1
CASKFRTNTEAFF TGTGCCAGCAAATTTCGTACGAACACTGAAGCTTTCTTT TRBJ1-1 . . TRBV27
CASSRTSGRPNEQFF TGTGCCAGCAGCCGGACTAGCGGGAGGCCCAATGAGCAGTTCTTC TRBJ2-1 . TRBD2 TRBV7-9
CASRRAYGYTF TGTGCCAGCAGGAGGGCCTATGGCTACACCTTC TRBJ1-2 . . TRBV7-3
CASSVGLAGAYHEQYF TGTGCCAGCAGCGTAGGGCTAGCGGGAGCTTACCACGAGCAGTACTTC TRBJ2-7 . TRBD2 TRBV9
CASSARLAGGNEQYF TGTGCCAGCAGCGCACGACTAGCGGGAGGGAACGAGCAGTACTTC TRBJ2-7 . TRBD2 TRBV7-9
CAISGDSYEQYF TGTGCCATCTCGGGGGACTCCTACGAGCAGTACTTC TRBJ2-7 . . TRBV10-3
CASSQDVVSRLAGLSSYNEQFF TGCGCCAGCAGCCAAGATGTGGTGTCCAGACTAGCGGGCCTGAGCTCCTACAATGAGCAGTTCTTC TRBJ2-1 . TRBD2 TRBV4-1
CASSLGWQHGYTF TGTGCCAGCAGCTTAGGCTGGCAGCATGGCTACACCTTC TRBJ1-2 . . TRBV7-2
CASSFGGLYNEQFF TGTGCCAGCAGCTTCGGGGGACTCTACAATGAGCAGTTCTTC TRBJ2-1 . . TRBV5-4
CASSPRVKNIQYF TGTGCCAGCAGTCCAAGGGTCAAAAACATTCAGTACTTC TRBJ2-4 . . TRBV27
CAGFRAGVTGANVLTF TGTGCCGGGTTCCGAGCGGGAGTTACTGGGGCCAACGTCCTGACTTTC TRBJ2-6 . TRBD2 TRBV30
CASSEAPRDRFYGYTF TGTGCCAGCAGTGAAGCCCCCCGGGACAGATTCTATGGCTACACCTTC TRBJ1-2 . TRBD1 TRBV2
CASSIGGDPSYNEQFF TGTGCCAGTAGTATCGGCGGCGACCCATCCTACAATGAGCAGTTCTTC TRBJ2-1 . . TRBV19
CASSSGSRAFF TGTGCCAGCAGCTCCGGTTCGAGAGCTTTCTTT TRBJ1-1 . . TRBV7-6
CASSDALNNEQFF TGTGCCAGCAGTGATGCTCTCAACAATGAGCAGTTCTTC TRBJ2-1 . . TRBV2
CASSLLMNTEAFF TGTGCCAGCAGCTTATTAATGAACACTGAAGCTTTCTTT TRBJ1-1 . . TRBV5-6
CASSVGGSYEQYF TGTGCCAGCAGCGTAGGAGGGAGTTACGAGCAGTACTTC TRBJ2-7 . . TRBV9
CASSSTQKTGTYGEQYF TGTGCCAGCAGCTCAACACAAAAGACAGGGACCTACGGCGAGCAGTACTTC TRBJ2-7 once TRBD1 TRBV13
CASSPTLDYNEQFF TGTGCCAGCAGCCCGACACTAGACTACAATGAGCAGTTCTTC TRBJ2-1 . . TRBV11-2
CSAKSTTWAFF TGCAGTGCTAAATCCACAACCTGGGCTTTCTTT TRBJ1-1 few . TRBV20-1
CASSPTKGAGSYEQYF TGTGCCAGCAGCCCAACCAAGGGCGCCGGATCCTACGAGCAGTACTTC TRBJ2-7 . . TRBV7-9